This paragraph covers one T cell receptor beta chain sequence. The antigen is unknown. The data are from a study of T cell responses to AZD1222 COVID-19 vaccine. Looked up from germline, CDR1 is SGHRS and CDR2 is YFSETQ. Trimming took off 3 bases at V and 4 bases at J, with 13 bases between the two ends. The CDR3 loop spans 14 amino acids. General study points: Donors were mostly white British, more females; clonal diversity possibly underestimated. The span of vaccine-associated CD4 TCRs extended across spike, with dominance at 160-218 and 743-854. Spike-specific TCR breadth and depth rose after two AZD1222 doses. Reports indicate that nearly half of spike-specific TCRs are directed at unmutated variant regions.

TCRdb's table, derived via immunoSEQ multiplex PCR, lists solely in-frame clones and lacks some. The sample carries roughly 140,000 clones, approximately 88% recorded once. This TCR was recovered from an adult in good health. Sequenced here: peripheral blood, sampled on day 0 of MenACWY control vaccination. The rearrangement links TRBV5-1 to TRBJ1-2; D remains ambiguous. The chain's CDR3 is CASSSGVAAYGYTF. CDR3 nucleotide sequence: TGCGCCAGCAGCTCCGGGGTGGCAGCCTATGGCTACACCTTC.